This T cell receptor beta chain is drawn from a study of long-term antiretroviral therapy in people with HIV. A remark on this clone: The antigen remains unidentified.

Notes on the study in general: Repertoire composition at all time points was dominated by clones that had expanded before ART. When set beside controls, HIV repertoires had CDR3 length ranges that were narrower.

With survey level as its setting, the immunoSEQ assay was v3.0. Per-sample TRB depth target: 40,000-50,000 T-cell genomes. Produced via immunoSEQ multiplex PCR; TCRdb's table is partial and in-frame only. This sample has about 23,000 clones; over 75% occur once, and the top ten carry around 5.1%. Germline V gene sequence: CDR1 SGHRS, CDR2 YFSETQ. CDR3 length: 15 amino acids. V was pared by 4 bases and J by 4 bases, with 5 bases of the junction left unmatched. The sequencing used unsorted PBMCs, collected 0.3 years after starting antiretroviral therapy. This receptor was identified in a man aged 50-59 years with HIV. This chain joins TRBV5-1 and TRBJ2-1; 10 nucleotides line up with TRBD1. CDR3 nucleotide sequence: TGCGCCAGCAGCCCGGGACAGGGGAAGTACAATGAGCAGTTCTTC. This sequence encodes CASSPGQGKYNEQFF.